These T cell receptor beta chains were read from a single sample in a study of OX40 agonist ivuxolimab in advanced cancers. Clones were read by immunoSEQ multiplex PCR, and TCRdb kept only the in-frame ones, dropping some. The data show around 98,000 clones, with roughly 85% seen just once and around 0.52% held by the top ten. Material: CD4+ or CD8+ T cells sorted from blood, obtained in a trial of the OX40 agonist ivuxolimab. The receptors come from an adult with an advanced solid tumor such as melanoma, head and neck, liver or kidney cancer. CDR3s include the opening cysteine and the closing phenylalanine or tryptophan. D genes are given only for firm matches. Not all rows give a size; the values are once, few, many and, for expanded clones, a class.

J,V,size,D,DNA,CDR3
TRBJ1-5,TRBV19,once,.,TGTGCCAGTAGTATAAACAGGAATCAGCCCCAGCATTTT,CASSINRNQPQHF
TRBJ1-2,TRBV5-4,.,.,TGTGCCAGCAGCTTGGGACGAGGCTATGGCTACACCTTC,CASSLGRGYGYTF
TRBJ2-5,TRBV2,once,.,TGTGCCAGCAGCGGGGCCGAGGCCCAGTACTTC,CASSGAEAQYF
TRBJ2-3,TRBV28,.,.,TGTGCCAGCAAGGGGCCCGCAGATACGCAGTATTTT,CASKGPADTQYF
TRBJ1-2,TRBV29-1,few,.,TGCAGCGTTGATCTCGGCTACACCTTC,CSVDLGYTF
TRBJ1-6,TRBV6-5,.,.,TGTGCCAGCAGTACGGACGTTAATTCACCCCTCCACTTT,CASSTDVNSPLHF
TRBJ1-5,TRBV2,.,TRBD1,TGTGCCAGCAGGGGGGACAGGGAAGACCAGCCCCAGCATTTT,CASRGDREDQPQHF
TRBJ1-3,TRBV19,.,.,TGTGCCAGTATCACACAGGCCTCTGGAAACACCATATATTTT,CASITQASGNTIYF
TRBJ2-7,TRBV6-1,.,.,TGTGCCAGCGGTACGACGGCCACCGGGCGGGAGCAGTACTTC,CASGTTATGREQYF
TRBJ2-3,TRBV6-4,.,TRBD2,TGTGCCAGCAGTGACGTTGCGGGGGGATCCACAGATACGCAGTATTTT,CASSDVAGGSTDTQYF
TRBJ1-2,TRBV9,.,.,TGTGCCAGCAGCGTAGGGCGCCAGGGTCAAATTTATGGCTACACCTTC,CASSVGRQGQIYGYTF
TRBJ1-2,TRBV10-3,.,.,TGTGCCATCGGAACAGTTAGTGGCTACTTAATTGGACAGCCTTACACCTTC,CAIGTVSGYLIGQPYTF
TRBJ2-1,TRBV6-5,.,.,TGTGCCAGCAGTTACACCCCGCAGAGCTACAATGAGCAGTTCTTC,CASSYTPQSYNEQFF